This TCR beta chain comes out of a study of shared clonotypes between healthy human individuals. Every donor, a Caucasian adult, lived in Nashville, Tennessee. Unmatched junction bases numbered 15, after V lost 3 bases and J lost 2 bases. Germline V gene lookup returns CDR1 SGHRS and CDR2 YFSETQ. The CDR3 contains 18 residues. Using immunoSEQ multiplex PCR, the repertoire was profiled, and TCRdb retains in-frame clones only, with some absent. This table has about 1 million clones, roughly 74% appearing once. This receptor was taken from a young man in good health. Some clones in this sample may be carry-over from other donors' samples. The rearrangement uses TRBV5-1 and TRBJ2-3, with 7 nucleotides matching TRBD1. The source material was memory CD4+ T cells from PBMCs. Subset reported: CD45RA-negative fraction. The CDR3 DNA reads as TGCGCCAGCAGCTCCGCACCCTTGGGACAGTCTAACACAGATACGCAGTATTTT. It specifies CASSSAPLGQSNTDTQYF.